This entry lists 14 T cell receptor beta chains sequenced from one sample in a study of shared clonotypes between healthy human individuals (dated by TCRdb to 2020 to 2021). The library was generated by the immunoSEQ multiplex PCR assay. What TCRdb holds here is the immuneACCESS table cut down to in-frame rearrangements. Part of the clones is not present; checked against another copy, under half of the missing clones reflect an unresolved V gene, and the others are unexplained. The sample table shows over a million clones, and roughly 96% are seen once. More than 0.9% of the sample goes to the ten largest clones. The sample taken for sequencing was naive CD4+ T cells sorted from blood. Taken with the paper, the label for cell subset or site translates to: CD45RA+ positively selected. The receptors shown here come from a man aged 25-45 years in good health.

V and J are TRBV15 and TRBJ2-1; 9 nucleotides match TRBD1. CDR3 length equals 20 residues. The V gene end was trimmed by 5 bases and the J gene end by 4 bases; junction bases not matched to a gene: 21. The germline gives CDR1 LNHNV, CDR2 YYDKDF (reference sequence). Written as DNA, the CDR3 is TGTGCCACCAGCGGAGTCCGGGACAGGGTGACTACGGCGCGTTACAATGAGCAGTTCTTC. The encoded protein is CATSGVRDRVTTARYNEQFF.

The J gene is TRBJ2-1, the V gene TRBV5-1, with a tentative D call TRBD2 (5 bases). Germline lookup yields CDR1 SGHRS and CDR2 YFSETQ. CDR3 length: 17 amino acids. V was shortened by 0 bases and J by 4 bases, with 17 bases between the two germline ends. Here the CDR3 DNA reads TGCGCCAGCAGCTTGGGAAGCGGCTCGCGAGTGTACAATGAGCAGTTCTTC. Protein product: CASSLGSGSRVYNEQFF.

V and J are TRBV10-1 and TRBJ2-3, with 12 bases aligning to TRBD1. Trimming cost V 3 bases and J 3 bases; bases outside gene matches: 4. Per germline, CDR1 WNHNN and CDR2 SYGVQD (reference sequence). The CDR3 has 16 amino acids. For the CDR3, the DNA is TGCGCCAGCAGTGATCGGGACAGGGGGCTGACAGATACGCAGTATTTT. Amino acid sequence: CASSDRDRGLTDTQYF.

The rearrangement links TRBV19 to TRBJ1-1; TRBD1 agrees at 7 bases. V was pared by 6 bases and J by 9 bases, with 10 bases of the junction left unmatched. The CDR3 runs 13 residues. Germline loops: CDR1 LNHDA, CDR2 SQIVND (reference sequence). CDR3 bases: TGTGCCAGTAGGCCACACGGGACAGTCAAAGCTTTCTTT. This gives the protein CASRPHGTVKAFF.

J is TRBJ2-2 and V is TRBV5-1; 7 bases map to TRBD2. The CDR3 has 16 residues. V shed 2 bases, J shed 6 bases, and the junction held 10 bases outside the gene matches. The germline CDR1 and CDR2 sequences are SGHRS and YFSETQ. CDR3 residues: CASSFVLRELAGELFF. CDR3 in DNA: TGCGCCAGCAGCTTTGTGTTGCGGGAGTTAGCCGGGGAGCTGTTTTTT.

The rearrangement uses TRBV7-8 and TRBJ2-3, with TRBD2 as a possible D gene (6 bases). The germline V and J ends were trimmed by 5 bases and 5 bases, with 26 bases remaining between them. CDR3 size: 18 residues. Germline assignment: CDR1 SGHVS and CDR2 FQNEAQ. CDR3 bases: TGTGCCAGCAGCCCCGCCCGTCTTCTGGGGAGGTTGGTAGATACGCAGTATTTT. Encoded protein: CASSPARLLGRLVDTQYF.

The rearrangement joins TRBV19 to TRBJ1-3, with D unresolved. Between the trimmed V and J ends, which lost 5 bases and 0 bases, there was a span of 14 bases. CDR3 size: 16 residues. The germline CDR1 and CDR2 sequences are LNHDA and SQIVND (reference sequence). The CDR3 nucleotides are TGTGCCAGTAGTCTCACCCGGGTCCGCTCTGGAAACACCATATATTTT. Protein: CASSLTRVRSGNTIYF.

V usage is TRBV7-9 and J usage is TRBJ2-1; 11 bases line up with TRBD1. This CDR3 region has 15 residues. CDR1 is SEHNR, CDR2 FQNEAQ, per germline (reference sequence). V lost 4 bases to trimming and J lost 6 bases; unmatched junction nucleotides: 5. This CDR3 is CASSSGTGGVNEQFF. The CDR3 DNA follows: TGTGCCAGCAGCTCCGGGACAGGGGGGGTCAATGAGCAGTTCTTC.

V gene TRBV28 combines with J gene TRBJ2-3, with 13 bases aligning to TRBD2. This CDR3 region has 16 residues. V dropped 4 bases and J dropped 6; count of bases not matched to a gene: 7. Germline-derived CDR1 and CDR2 are MDHEN and SYDVKM. For the CDR3, the DNA is TGTGCCAGCAGTTCCCGGACTAGCGGGGGTCGTGATACGCAGTATTTT. Amino acid sequence: CASSSRTSGGRDTQYF.

This clone is a singleton in its sample. The chain couples TRBV14 to TRBJ2-7; 9 bases align to TRBD2. This CDR3 has 17 amino acids. Germline CDR1 SGHDN, CDR2 FVKESK. V trimming: 3 bases; J trimming: 0 bases; junction bases outside the gene matches: 9. The CDR3, as DNA: TGTGCCAGCAGCCACCTAGCGGGAAGGTTAGGCTCCTACGAGCAGTACTTC. This translates into CASSHLAGRLGSYEQYF. The full variable domain, in which reference TRBV14 and TRBJ2-7 provide the parts outside the CDR3, is EAGVTQFPSHSVIEKGQTVTLRCDPISGHDNLYWYRRVMGKEIKFLLHFVKESKQDESGMPNNRFLAERTGGTYSTLKVQPAELEDSGVYFCASSHLAGRLGSYEQYFGPGTRLTVT.

This clone was recorded only once. The CDR3 here is CASSQTNTEAFF. The CDR3 nucleotides read TGTGCCAGCTCCCAGACGAACACTGAAGCTTTCTTT. The rearrangement links TRBV18 to TRBJ1-1, with no clear D. The CDR3 is 12 amino acids. V lost 6 bases and J lost 1, with 6 bases in between. The germline CDR1 and CDR2 sequences are KGHSH and LQKENI.

V is TRBV29-1 and J is TRBJ2-2; possibly TRBD1 for D (5 bases). Germline values: CDR1 SQVTM, CDR2 ANQGSEA. This CDR3 is built from 13 residues. Trimming removed 4 bases at V and 4 bases at J, with 10 bases between. The CDR3 coding sequence is TGCAGCGTTGCTCAGGGCGGCACCGGGGAGCTGTTTTTT. It encodes CSVAQGGTGELFF.

The count of this clone is one. J is TRBJ1-2 and V is TRBV29-1; 7 nucleotides line up with TRBD1. V lost 5 bases, J lost 4 bases, and 4 bases stayed unmatched. This CDR3 spans 12 amino acids. Germline lookup yields CDR1 SQVTM and CDR2 ANQGSEA. The CDR3 is CSVTTGSYGYTF. As DNA, the CDR3 is TGCAGCGTTACGACAGGGAGCTATGGCTACACCTTC.

J is TRBJ2-2 and V is TRBV18, with a possible D match to TRBD2 (6 bases). From germline, CDR1 is KGHSH and CDR2 LQKENI. V was pared by 6 bases and J by 7 bases, with 24 bases between. The CDR3 is 17 amino acids. CDR3 bases: TGTGCCAGCTCTCCTCCAATCGCGGGAAGGGCCGTCGGGGAGCTGTTTTTT. The encoded protein is CASSPPIAGRAVGELFF.